The present T cell receptor (beta chain) was sequenced within a study of beta chain features in type 1 diabetes. General study results and limits: The question of HLA type influencing TCRB rearrangement was one that remained unresolved here. Using cDNA template may skew counts toward highly expressing activated cells.

Since all of the isolated RNA was reverse transcribed, expressed TCRB transcripts were what got sequenced. Deep immunoSEQ sequencing covered naive, central memory and regulatory T cell samples. TCRdb's table, derived via immunoSEQ multiplex PCR, lists solely in-frame clones and lacks some. The table records more than 350,000 clones, roughly 10% of them present only once. V gave up 4 bases and J gave up 5 bases, with 11 bases separating them. The CDR3 contains 13 residues. Germline CDR1 is SNHLY and CDR2 is FYNNEI. This clone has just a few counts. Its antigen is as yet unknown. This sample also contains other DNA sequences that code for the same CDR3. Isolation of CD4+ naive, central memory, regulatory and stem cell-like memory cells was achieved by sorting via CD45RO/CCR7/CD25/CD127/CD95/CD27.

This receptor was obtained from a woman aged 18-29 years in good health. The chain is built from TRBV2 and TRBJ1-1; D might be TRBD1 (6 bases). Sequenced sample: naive CD4+ T cells from blood. The CDR3 sequence is CASSGQGRTEAFF. The CDR3 region has the DNA TGTGCCAGCAGTGGGCAGGGGCGAACTGAAGCTTTCTTT.